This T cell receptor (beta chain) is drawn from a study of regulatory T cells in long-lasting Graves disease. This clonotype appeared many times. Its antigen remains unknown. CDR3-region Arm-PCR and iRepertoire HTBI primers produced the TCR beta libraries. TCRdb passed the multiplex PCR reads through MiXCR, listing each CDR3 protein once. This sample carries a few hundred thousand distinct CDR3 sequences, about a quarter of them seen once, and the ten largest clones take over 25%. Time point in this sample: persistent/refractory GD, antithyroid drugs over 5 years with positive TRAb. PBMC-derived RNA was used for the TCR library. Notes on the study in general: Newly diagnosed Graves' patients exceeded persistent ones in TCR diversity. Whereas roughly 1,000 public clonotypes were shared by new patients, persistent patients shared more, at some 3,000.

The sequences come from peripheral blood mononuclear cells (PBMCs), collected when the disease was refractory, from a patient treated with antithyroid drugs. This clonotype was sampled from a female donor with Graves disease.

The CDR3 protein is CASSYGGASYEQYF. DNA for the CDR3: TGTGCCAGCAGTTACGGGGGGGCCTCCTACGAGCAGTACTTC. The chain couples TRBV6-5 to TRBJ2-7; D perhaps matches TRBD2 (7 bases). The CDR3 sequence is 14 residues long. Germline V gene lookup returns CDR1 MNHEY and CDR2 SVGAGI. V lost 2 bases and J 0 bases, leaving 8 bases between the germline ends.